Shown below are 10 T cell receptor beta chains from a single sample sequenced in a study of T cell repertoires in cytomegalovirus infection. TCRdb analysed the reads with MiXCR anew, one entry per CDR3 protein. The sample shows 200,000 to 250,000 distinct CDR3 sequences, about 12% of them seen only once. Sequences were obtained from PBMCs. The receptors derive from a human donor in good health (CMV status not recorded). Some clones in this sample may be carry-over from other donors' samples.

At least ten counts were recorded for this clonotype. The CDR3 nucleotides read TGCAGTGCTAGAGATCCTAGCGGGAGCACAGATACGCAGTATTTT. Translation: CSARDPSGSTDTQYF. This sequence joins TRBV20-1 and TRBJ2-3; 8 bases align to TRBD2. The trim removed 0 bases at V and 0 bases at J, leaving 2 bases unmatched. The CDR3 extends over 15 amino acids. The germline gives CDR1 DFQATT, CDR2 SNEGSKA (reference sequence).

In this sample, this clonotype turned up many times. The chain carries TRBV28 and TRBJ2-7; 8 bases fit TRBD2. Trimming removed 1 base from V and 3 bases from J; junction bases left unmatched: 2. The CDR3 is 14 amino acids. Germline V gene lookup returns CDR1 MDHEN and CDR2 SYDVKM. CDR3 sequence reads: CASSLLAGFYEQYF. CDR3 nucleotide sequence: TGTGCCAGCAGTTTATTAGCGGGATTCTACGAGCAGTACTTC.

The chain links TRBV12-3 or TRBV12-4 to TRBJ1-4; D perhaps matches TRBD1 (5 bases). This CDR3 has 13 residues. The V end was cut by 6 bases, the J end by 8 bases, with 13 bases between. In nucleotides, the CDR3 is TGTGCCAGCAGGATGGGGGACGGCGAAAAACTGTTTTTT. The encoded protein is CASRMGDGEKLFF.

V and J are TRBV19 and TRBJ2-7; a weak D match, TRBD1 (6 bases). The CDR3 sequence is 17 residues long. Trimming took off 6 bases at V and 5 bases at J, with 26 bases between the two ends. The germline V gene encodes CDR1 LNHDA and CDR2 SQIVND (reference sequence). CDR3 in DNA: TGTGCCAGTAGCTCCCTGGAGTCAGAATGGTGGGACAACGAGCAGTACTTC. This gives the protein CASSSLESEWWDNEQYF.

At least ten counts were recorded for this clonotype. V is TRBV12-3 or TRBV12-4 and J is TRBJ1-1; 7 nucleotides match TRBD1. The CDR3 loop spans 15 amino acids. V dropped 5 bases and J dropped 0; count of bases not matched to a gene: 6. DNA of the CDR3: TGTGCCAGCAGTCTTCGACAGGGTATGAACACTGAAGCTTTCTTT. The encoded protein is CASSLRQGMNTEAFF.

The chain is built from TRBV20-1 and TRBJ1-1; tentatively, D is TRBD1 (6 bases). CDR3 length: 16 amino acids. Trimming stripped 0 bases from V and 3 bases from J, with 17 bases between. CDR1 and CDR2 (germline): DFQATT, SNEGSKA (reference sequence). This CDR3 reads CSAREWEQNRDTEAFF. The CDR3 bases are TGCAGTGCTAGAGAATGGGAACAAAACAGGGACACTGAAGCTTTCTTT.

Notes on this clonotype: A much larger clone lies a single base off, so this may be a read error. The chain carries TRBV7-4 and TRBJ2-7; 7 positions agree with TRBD1. The trim removed 4 bases at V and 3 bases at J, leaving 9 bases unmatched. CDR1 SGHVT and CDR2 SQSDAQ come from the germline V gene. This CDR3 region has 15 residues. The CDR3 reads CASSSIGGGFYEQYF. The CDR3 DNA is TGTGCCAGCAGCTCGATAGGGGGCGGATTCTACGAGCAGTACTTC. The full variable domain, rest sourced from reference TRBV7-4 and TRBJ2-7, is GAGVSQSPRYKVAKRGRDVALRCDSISGHVTLYWYRQTLGQGSEVLTYSQSDAQRDKSGRPSGRFSAERPERSVSTLKIQRTEQGDSAVYLCASSSIGGGFYEQYFGPGTRLTVT.

This clonotype was seen many times. The chain combines TRBV19 with TRBJ2-1; D call uncertain. The CDR3 has 17 amino acids. Trimming left V 2 bases short and J 3 bases short, with 17 bases between. CDR1 is LNHDA and CDR2 is SQIVND in the germline V gene (reference sequence). The CDR3 reads CASSISGRLASYNEQFF. CDR3 DNA sequence: TGTGCCAGTAGTATAAGTGGTCGACTGGCCAGCTACAATGAGCAGTTCTTC.

This clonotype was seen repeatedly, ten times or more. CDR3 sequence reads: CASSLAGSGGDTQYF. CDR3 DNA: TGTGCCAGCAGCTTAGCTGGTAGCGGGGGAGATACGCAGTATTTT. The rearrangement uses TRBV7-2 and TRBJ2-3; 9 nucleotides match TRBD2. Germline V gene sequence: CDR1 SGHTA, CDR2 FQGNSA. Germline trimming cut 0 bases from V and 5 bases from J; bases unmatched to any gene: 3. The CDR3 runs 15 residues.

This clonotype came up a few times. The chain recombines TRBV7-3 with TRBJ1-5; D unclear. CDR1 and CDR2 from the germline V gene are SGHTA and FQGTGA. The V end lost 4 bases, the J end lost 7 bases, and 11 bases lay between the germline ends. The CDR3 length is 13 residues. CDR3 in DNA: TGTGCCAGCAGCTACAGTGTGGGACAGCCCCAGCATTTT. Translating it yields CASSYSVGQPQHF.